The entry below describes one T cell receptor (beta chain). As yet, its antigen is unknown. This sample stems from a study of blood T cells in healthy people across ages. Study as a whole: Roughly one uniquely barcoded beta molecule per two T cells was captured. General study results and limits: Unsorted PBMC input precluded a conclusive naive versus antigen-experienced comparison. A roughly linear age-dependent decrease characterized TCR beta diversity per million T cells.

For the second PCR, which ran for about 7 to 12 cycles, a sample-barcoded 5' primer and a J-beta primer mix were used. TCRdb analysed the 5' RACE reads with MiXCR anew, one entry per CDR3 protein. The data contain fewer than 2,000,000 distinct CDR3 sequences, roughly 30% of them seen just once; the ten biggest clones take up 10% to 12%. Germline V CDR1 and CDR2: SNHLY, FYNNEI. With 6 bases removed from V and 3 bases from J, the gap between germline ends came to 6 bases. The CDR3 has 12 residues. This receptor was taken from a woman aged 25 to 39 in good health. The sample consisted of blood. This rearrangement joins TRBV2 to TRBJ2-1; no definite D call. The CDR3 sequence: CASREDYNEQFF. The CDR3 coding sequence is TGTGCCAGCAGAGAGGACTACAATGAGCAGTTCTTC.